This passage covers 28 T cell receptor beta chains from one sample sequenced in a study of early T cells in non-severe SARS-CoV-2 infection (dated by TCRdb to the early 2020s). Receptors were amplified or captured by 5' RACE. This sample was sequenced with a NextSeq 500. The public reads were reanalyzed by TCRdb: fastp trimming at Q25, MiXCR alignment, in-frame beta chains only. Every entry covers one CDR3 protein and lists the most common genes and DNA from its rows. This sample lists about 33,000 distinct CDR3 sequences; over 4.5% were detected once. The ten top clones hold 25% to 30% of the sample. Input material: whole blood. The receptors were sampled from an adult who was a healthcare worker with PCR-confirmed SARS-CoV-2 infection or an uninfected control (not recorded which).

The table lists this clonotype with a few counts. This chain connects TRBV3-1 to TRBJ2-1, with 12 bases lining up with TRBD2. With V trimmed by 5 bases and J by 6 bases, 5 bases remained unmatched. The germline V gene has CDR1 LGHDT and CDR2 YNNKEL (reference sequence). The CDR3 is 15 amino acids. The CDR3 DNA is TGTGCCAGCAGCAGACTAGCGGGAGTCTCCAATGAGCAGTTCTTC. Translated: CASSRLAGVSNEQFF.

The chain recombines TRBV7-9 with TRBJ1-6, with a tentative D call TRBD1 (5 bases). CDR1 is SEHNR, CDR2 FQNEAQ, per germline (reference sequence). The CDR3 is 15 residues long. The V end was cut by 2 bases, the J end by 12 bases, with 17 bases between. CDR3 amino acids: CASSLMKGITGPLHF. CDR3 DNA: TGTGCCAGCAGCTTAATGAAGGGGATAACAGGACCCCTCCACTTT.

At least ten counts were recorded for this clonotype. V is TRBV11-3 and J is TRBJ2-7; 10 bases fit TRBD2. From germline, CDR1 is SGHNT and CDR2 YENEEA. V trimming: 4 bases; J trimming: 4 bases; junction bases outside the gene matches: 13. The CDR3 is 17 residues long. The CDR3 coding sequence is TGTGCCAGCAGCTCCTCCGGGGGGCTAGCGGGAGAATACGAGCAGTACTTC. It is translated as CASSSSGGLAGEYEQYF.

Concerning this clonotype itself: This could be a read error, since a much larger clone is one nucleotide away. CDR3 bases: TGTGCCAGCGGAGGGGACTACGAGCAGTACTTC. It is translated as CASGGDYEQYF. This chain links TRBV7-9 with TRBJ2-7; possibly TRBD2 for D (6 bases). The length of the CDR3 is 11 residues. Trimming removed 8 bases at V and 3 bases at J, with 8 bases between. Germline V gene sequence: CDR1 SEHNR, CDR2 FQNEAQ (reference sequence).

Only a few counts were recorded for this clonotype. This chain joins TRBV30 and TRBJ2-3; D gene uncertain. The CDR3 contains 14 residues. Germline V gives CDR1 GTSNPN, CDR2 SVGIG (reference sequence). The V and J ends lost 2 bases and 4 bases respectively, with 13 bases between them. CDR3 in DNA: TGTGCCTGGAGTTATCAAAATAGGGCAGATACGCAGTATTTT. The encoded protein is CAWSYQNRADTQYF.

The chain couples TRBV12-3 or TRBV12-4 to TRBJ2-5, with TRBD1 matching 7 bases. The CDR3 runs to 14 residues. After removal of 5 bases from V and 4 bases from J, the junction contained 7 bases not matched to a gene. This CDR3 is CASSIRQGPETQYF. As DNA, the CDR3 is TGTGCCAGCAGTATACGACAGGGCCCAGAGACCCAGTACTTC.

Many counts were recorded for this clonotype. The V gene is TRBV20-1, the J gene TRBJ2-1; 12 nucleotides agree with TRBD2. Germline V gene data show CDR1 as DFQATT and CDR2 as SNEGSKA (reference sequence). Trimming took 1 base from V and 8 from J; bases not matched to a gene: 9. The CDR3 is 16 residues long. The CDR3 coding sequence is TGCAGTGCTAGAGGTTCTAGCGGGGGGGCCACGTATGAGCAGTTCTTC. It translates to CSARGSSGGATYEQFF.

This clonotype has a handful of counts. The gene calls are TRBV20-1 and TRBJ2-2; D is uncertain. The CDR3 contains 12 residues. CDR1 and CDR2 (germline): DFQATT, SNEGSKA (reference sequence). V dropped 1 base and J dropped 3 bases, with 3 bases sitting between them. The CDR3 protein is CSARVYTGELFF. The CDR3 nucleotides read TGCAGTGCTAGAGTTTACACCGGGGAGCTGTTTTTT.

This clonotype came up many times. The genes are TRBV6-2 or TRBV6-3 and TRBJ2-1, with D possibly matching TRBD1 (6 bases). Germline V CDR1 and CDR2: MNHEY, SVGEGT. V lost 6 bases, J lost 7 bases, and 10 bases lay in between. There are 12 residues in the CDR3. The CDR3 spells CASSDRGNEQFF. The CDR3 DNA follows: TGTGCCAGCAGCGATAGGGGGAATGAGCAGTTCTTC.

This clonotype was recorded a few times. The chain is built from TRBV19 and TRBJ2-1; maybe TRBD1 (6 bases). Germline V gives CDR1 LNHDA, CDR2 SQIVND (reference sequence). The V gene lost 6 bases and the J gene lost 5 bases, with 14 bases spanning the gap. The CDR3 is 14 amino acids. In DNA, the CDR3 is TGTGCCAGTAGCAGATTTGGACAGCACAATGAGCAGTTCTTC. This encodes CASSRFGQHNEQFF.

This clonotype was detected many times. The chain couples TRBV10-3 to TRBJ1-2, with D uncertain. The CDR3 is 16 residues long. CDR1 ENHRY and CDR2 SYGVKD come from the germline V gene. V dropped 3 bases and J dropped 0 bases, with 14 bases sitting between them. Written as DNA, the CDR3 is TGTGCCATCAGTGAAGTACGCGGGATAGCTAACTATGGCTACACCTTC. This codes for CAISEVRGIANYGYTF.

This clonotype was counted ten times or more. The rearrangement links TRBV5-1 to TRBJ2-2; 8 nucleotides agree with TRBD2. CDR1 and CDR2 from the germline V gene are SGHRS and YFSETQ. V dropped 6 bases and J dropped 5; count of bases not matched to a gene: 15. CDR3 length equals 17 residues. The DNA for the CDR3 is TGCGCCAGCACGACCACCGCGGGGGGCGCAGGGACCGGGGAGCTGTTTTTT. Protein sequence: CASTTTAGGAGTGELFF.

This clonotype came up many times. The V and J genes are TRBV12-3 or TRBV12-4 and TRBJ2-3; TRBD1 might be the D (6 bases). Trimming took 5 bases from V and 4 from J, leaving 13 bases between them. The CDR3 extends over 14 amino acids. The CDR3 reads CASSPRQAADTQYF. For the CDR3, the DNA is TGTGCCAGCAGTCCCCGACAGGCGGCAGATACGCAGTATTTT.

This sequence joins TRBV18 and TRBJ2-7; D tentatively fits TRBD1 or TRBD2 (5 bases each). The CDR3 has 15 residues. Germline lookup yields CDR1 KGHSH and CDR2 LQKENI. Trimming stripped 3 bases from V and 0 bases from J, with 12 bases between. The CDR3 DNA follows: TGTGCCAGCTCACCCCGGGACCCTCACTCCTACGAGCAGTACTTC. This sequence encodes CASSPRDPHSYEQYF. Combining the CDR3 with reference TRBV18 and TRBJ2-7 gives the whole variable domain NAGVMQNPRHLVRRRGQEARLRCSPMKGHSHVYWYRQLPEEGLKFMVYLQKENIIDESGMPKERFSAEFPKEGPSILRIQQVVRGDSAAYFCASSPRDPHSYEQYFGPGTRLTVT.

This clonotype was counted a few times. The rearrangement uses TRBV6-4 and TRBJ2-7; no reliable D call. The CDR3 covers 12 residues. In germline, CDR1 is MRHNA, CDR2 SNTAGT. With 8 bases removed from V and 4 bases from J, the gap between germline ends came to 12 bases. This CDR3 is CASYMPQYEQYF. Here the CDR3 DNA reads TGTGCCAGCTACATGCCCCAATACGAGCAGTACTTC.

The chain uses TRBV30 and TRBJ2-3; TRBD2 matches 8 bases. V shed 5 bases and J 2 bases; nucleotides not matched to a gene: 6. Germline V lookup: CDR1 GTSNPN, CDR2 SVGIG (reference sequence). The CDR3 totals 14 residues. The CDR3 sequence is CAWGGTRTTDTQYF. DNA of the CDR3: TGTGCCTGGGGGGGGACTAGGACCACAGATACGCAGTATTTT.

The sample holds many counts of this clonotype. The genes are TRBV20-1 and TRBJ1-4, with D maybe TRBD1 (5 bases). Trimming removed 6 bases from V and 8 bases from J, with 13 bases in between. Germline V gene lookup returns CDR1 DFQATT and CDR2 SNEGSKA (reference sequence). CDR3 size: 12 residues. The CDR3 DNA is TGCAGTGCCCAGGCCCCAGGGGAAAAACTGTTTTTT. This sequence encodes CSAQAPGEKLFF.

CDR3 region: CASSPAVTWNEQYF. As DNA, the CDR3 is TGTGCCAGCAGCCCCGCGGTGACCTGGAACGAGCAGTACTTC. The genes are TRBV5-6 and TRBJ2-7; D gene unclear. V was cut by 4 bases and J by 5 bases, with 16 bases left in between. The CDR3 is made up of 14 amino acids. Germline V gives CDR1 SGHDT, CDR2 YYEEEE.

This chain joins TRBV5-1 and TRBJ1-2; D is possibly TRBD1 (6 bases). CDR3 length: 15 residues. Germline CDR1 is SGHRS and CDR2 is YFSETQ. Trimming took off 1 base at V and 2 bases at J, with 12 bases between the two ends. The CDR3 is CASSLTGTLNYGYTF. CDR3 sequence (DNA): TGCGCCAGCAGCTTGACTGGGACACTGAACTATGGCTACACCTTC. Together with reference TRBV5-1 and TRBJ1-2, the CDR3 gives the full variable domain: KAGVTQTPRYLIKTRGQQVTLSCSPISGHRSVSWYQQTPGQGLQFLFEYFSETQRNKGNFPGRFSGRQFSNSRSEMNVSTLELGDSALYLCASSLTGTLNYGYTFGSGTRLTVV.

This clonotype was seen ten or more times. The gene calls are TRBV21-1 and TRBJ2-7; TRBD2 is taken as the D call from the table, unchecked against the DNA. TRBV21-1 is classified as a pseudogene. The CDR3 totals 15 residues. CDR3 residues: CASSKTSGSLCEQYF. DNA for the CDR3: TGTGCCAGCAGCAAGACTAGCGGGAGTCTCTGCGAGCAGTACTTC.

This clonotype has just a few counts. The chain's CDR3 is CASSPLLAGALKDEQFF. CDR3 DNA: TGTGCCAGCTCTCCCTTGTTGGCGGGAGCTCTTAAGGATGAGCAGTTCTTC. J is TRBJ2-1 and V is TRBV18; the match to TRBD2 covers 7 bases. V lost 6 bases and J lost 8; bases outside the gene matches: 19. CDR3 length: 17 amino acids. Germline V gives CDR1 KGHSH, CDR2 LQKENI.

This clonotype was recorded many times. This chain links TRBV7-9 with TRBJ2-1; possible D gene TRBD2, 5 bases. This CDR3 is built from 13 residues. CDR1 is SEHNR, CDR2 FQNEAQ, per germline (reference sequence). Trimming removed 7 bases at V and 1 base at J, with 8 bases between. The CDR3 protein is CASTGWSYNEQFF. The CDR3 nucleotides read TGTGCCAGCACGGGATGGTCCTACAATGAGCAGTTCTTC.

This clonotype has a count of ten or more. This chain joins TRBV7-2 and TRBJ2-3; D might be TRBD1 (7 bases). V lost 1 base to trimming and J lost 4 bases, with 12 bases between them. This CDR3 comprises 15 residues. Per germline, CDR1 SGHTA and CDR2 FQGNSA. The CDR3 here is CASSLEGAGPDTQYF. CDR3 DNA: TGTGCCAGCAGCTTAGAGGGGGCGGGGCCAGATACGCAGTATTTT.

This clonotype was seen ten or more times. The J gene is TRBJ2-1, the V gene TRBV6-1, with D possibly matching TRBD1 (5 bases). CDR1 and CDR2 (germline): MNHNS, SASEGT. The V end was cut by 5 bases, the J end by 0 bases, with 17 bases between. This CDR3 region has 17 residues. CDR3 residues: CASSSQAPGHSYNEQFF. For the CDR3, the DNA is TGTGCCAGCAGTTCTCAGGCCCCAGGGCACTCCTACAATGAGCAGTTCTTC.

This clonotype was observed many times. V is TRBV18 and J is TRBJ1-5; no definite D call. The germline V and J ends were trimmed by 0 bases and 3 bases, with 0 bases remaining between them. Germline V lookup: CDR1 KGHSH, CDR2 LQKENI. The CDR3 extends over 12 amino acids. In nucleotides, the CDR3 is TGTGCCAGCTCACCACCCAATCAGCCCCAGCATTTT. Its translation: CASSPPNQPQHF.

This clonotype was counted at least ten times. This chain joins TRBV7-9 and TRBJ2-3, with D maybe TRBD1 (6 bases). This CDR3 contains 16 residues. Germline lookup yields CDR1 SEHNR and CDR2 FQNEAQ (reference sequence). V dropped 3 bases and J dropped 4 bases, with 17 bases sitting between them. The DNA for the CDR3 is TGTGCCAGCAGCTTCCGGACAGAACAGAGCCCAGATACGCAGTATTTT. Translation gives CASSFRTEQSPDTQYF.

The chain has TRBV7-8 and TRBJ2-7; 9 nucleotides match TRBD1. V trimming: 5 bases; J trimming: 7 bases; junction bases outside the gene matches: 18. CDR1 is SGHVS, CDR2 FQNEAQ, per germline. The CDR3 runs 17 residues. The CDR3 spells CASSPFSGTGRTREQYF. CDR3 sequence (DNA): TGTGCCAGCAGCCCATTTTCGGGGACAGGGCGTACGCGGGAGCAGTACTTC.

This clonotype was detected a few times. The chain combines TRBV7-2 with TRBJ2-1, with 8 nucleotides matching TRBD2. The germline gives CDR1 SGHTA, CDR2 FQGNSA. CDR3 length equals 15 residues. Unmatched junction bases numbered 11, after V lost 4 bases and J lost 9 bases. This CDR3 is CASSSRAGDGTEQFF. For the CDR3, the DNA is TGTGCCAGCAGCTCGAGAGCGGGAGATGGGACTGAGCAGTTCTTC. The entire variable domain, with the rest obtained from reference TRBV7-2 and TRBJ2-1, is as follows: GAGVSQSPSNKVTEKGKDVELRCDPISGHTALYWYRQSLGQGLEFLIYFQGNSAPDKSGLPSDRFSAERTGGSVSTLTIQRTQQEDSAVYLCASSSRAGDGTEQFFGPGTRLTVL.